A single sample is the source of the 26 T cell receptor beta chains below, sequenced in a study of cytomegalovirus exposure and HLA in healthy donors. Assay used: immunoSEQ multiplex PCR; TCRdb lists only in-frame clones, some missing. The table includes some 69,000 clones, roughly 97% detected once. Source material: PBMCs. The receptors stem from a man younger than 35 in good health and CMV-seronegative.

This chain uses TRBV7-8 with TRBJ2-1; no firm D call. Germline V lookup: CDR1 SGHVS, CDR2 FQNEAQ. This CDR3 contains 15 residues. Trimming pared 5 bases from V and 0 bases from J, leaving 11 bases between. The CDR3 DNA follows: TGTGCCAGCAGCAAACGACTCCTCTCCTACAATGAGCAGTTCTTC. Translated, it gives CASSKRLLSYNEQFF.

The DNA for the CDR3 is TGTGCCAGCAGTGAATATTCCCCAGCGGGAGGGCCCGGGGAGCTGTTTTTT. Encoded protein: CASSEYSPAGGPGELFF. J is TRBJ2-2 and V is TRBV25-1; TRBD2 agrees at 10 bases. Looked up from germline, CDR1 is MGHDK and CDR2 is SYGVNS. Trimming removed 0 bases from V and 6 bases from J; junction bases left unmatched: 7. The CDR3 contains 17 residues.

V and J are TRBV7-9 and TRBJ2-7; a possible D gene is TRBD2 (6 bases). V gave up 11 bases and J gave up 3 bases, with 20 bases separating them. The germline gives CDR1 SEHNR, CDR2 FQNEAQ (reference sequence). This CDR3 spans 14 amino acids. The CDR3 loop is CAGSSDWEVYEQYF. DNA of the CDR3: TGTGCCGGATCCTCGGACTGGGAGGTCTACGAGCAGTACTTC. The whole variable domain, remainder taken from reference TRBV7-9 and TRBJ2-7, is DTGVSQNPRHKITKRGQNVTFRCDPISEHNRLYWYRQTLGQGPEFLTYFQNEAQLEKSRLLSDRFSAERPKGSFSTLEIQRTEQGDSAMYLCAGSSDWEVYEQYFGPGTRLTVT.

This chain uses TRBV5-8 with TRBJ2-3; 9 bases are a match to TRBD1. CDR3 length: 14 amino acids. V lost 3 bases, J lost 6 bases, and 5 bases stayed unmatched. CDR1 is SGHTS, CDR2 YDEGEE, per germline. DNA of the CDR3: TGTGCCAGCAGCTCGGGACAGGGATGGGATACGCAGTATTTT. Translating it yields CASSSGQGWDTQYF. The full variable domain, completed using reference TRBV5-8 and TRBJ2-3, is EAGVTQSPTHLIKTRGQQATLRCSPISGHTSVYWYQQALGLGLQFLLWYDEGEERNRGNFPPRFSGRQFPNYSSELNVNALELEDSALYLCASSSGQGWDTQYFGPGTRLTVL.

The chain uses TRBV27 and TRBJ1-3, with 7 bases fitting TRBD1. V lost 6 bases and J lost 0; bases outside the gene matches: 2. Per the germline V gene, CDR1 is MNHEY and CDR2 is SMNVEV (reference sequence). The CDR3 loop spans 14 amino acids. DNA for the CDR3: TGTGCCAGCAGGGGACAGAGCTCTGGAAACACCATATATTTT. The encoded protein is CASRGQSSGNTIYF.

The chain joins TRBV5-6 to TRBJ2-1; a possible D gene is TRBD1 (5 bases). V shed 0 bases and J shed 0 bases, with 10 bases lying between them. Germline V CDR1 and CDR2: SGHDT, YYEEEE. The CDR3 loop spans 16 amino acids. CDR3: CASSLEQASSYNEQFF. CDR3 coding DNA: TGTGCCAGCAGCTTGGAACAGGCAAGCTCCTACAATGAGCAGTTCTTC.

The chain couples TRBV5-1 to TRBJ1-4, with 9 bases fitting TRBD1. V was pared by 4 bases and J by 5 bases, with 9 bases of the junction left unmatched. The CDR3 extends over 16 amino acids. The germline CDR1 and CDR2 sequences are SGHRS and YFSETQ. This CDR3 is CASSTYPGQGNEKLFF. The CDR3, as DNA: TGCGCCAGCAGCACGTACCCGGGACAGGGAAATGAAAAACTGTTTTTT.

The CDR3 is CASSLYGDTGANVLTF. The CDR3 DNA reads as TGTGCCAGCAGTTTATACGGTGACACCGGGGCCAACGTCCTGACTTTC. The V and J genes are TRBV27 and TRBJ2-6; D not certain. V was clipped by 1 base and J by 4 bases, with 11 bases between them. The CDR3 has 16 amino acids. Germline CDR1 and CDR2: MNHEY and SMNVEV (reference sequence).

CDR3: CASSDYRGTTEAFF. The CDR3 DNA is TGTGCCAGCAGTGACTATAGGGGAACCACTGAAGCTTTCTTT. The chain links TRBV6-5 to TRBJ1-1; a possible D gene is TRBD1 (5 bases). This CDR3 is 14 amino acids long. Germline CDR1 and CDR2: MNHEY and SVGAGI. V was shortened by 5 bases and J by 4 bases, with 14 bases between the two germline ends.

V and J are TRBV14 and TRBJ2-7, with 9 bases lining up with TRBD2. Losses at the gene ends were 3 bases for V and 3 bases for J; bases not matched to a gene: 6. This CDR3 is 15 amino acids long. Germline loops: CDR1 SGHDN, CDR2 FVKESK. CDR3 DNA sequence: TGTGCCAGCAGCCAGGTGTTAGCGGGAGACTACGAGCAGTACTTC. This encodes CASSQVLAGDYEQYF.

The chain carries TRBV6-5 and TRBJ2-7; the match to TRBD1 covers 12 bases. V dropped 2 bases and J dropped 7; count of bases not matched to a gene: 6. Germline V gives CDR1 MNHEY, CDR2 SVGAGI. This CDR3 is built from 15 residues. In DNA form, the CDR3 reads TGTGCCAGCAGTTACCGGGGACAGGGGGCAGGGGAGCAGTACTTC. Amino acids: CASSYRGQGAGEQYF.

This rearrangement joins TRBV10-3 to TRBJ2-3; TRBD2 agrees at 7 bases. This CDR3 is 15 amino acids long. The germline V gene encodes CDR1 ENHRY and CDR2 SYGVKD. J lost 3 bases, V lost 6 bases, and 9 bases had no gene match. Here the CDR3 DNA reads TGTGCCATCAGCCCGACTAGCCGGGGAACAGATACGCAGTATTTT. This gives the protein CAISPTSRGTDTQYF.

The gene calls are TRBV29-1 and TRBJ2-6, with D tentatively TRBD1 (5 bases). V was clipped by 0 bases and J by 2 bases, with 14 bases between them. The CDR3 has 17 amino acids. CDR1 and CDR2 from the germline V gene are SQVTM and ANQGSEA. The CDR3 spells CSVEENRISTGANVLTF. DNA for the CDR3: TGCAGCGTTGAAGAGAACAGGATTTCTACTGGGGCCAACGTCCTGACTTTC. Complete variable domain (other parts from reference TRBV29-1 and TRBJ2-6): SAVISQKPSRDICQRGTSLTIQCQVDSQVTMMFWYRQQPGQSLTLIATANQGSEATYESGFVIDKFPISRPNLTFSTLTVSNMSPEDSSIYLCSVEENRISTGANVLTFGAGSRLTVL.

This chain links TRBV7-2 with TRBJ2-5, with 7 bases matching TRBD1. Germline-derived CDR1 and CDR2 are SGHTA and FQGNSA. Germline trimming cut 2 bases from V and 4 bases from J; bases unmatched to any gene: 4. The CDR3 contains 14 residues. DNA for the CDR3: TGTGCCAGCAGCTTAACCGGACAGGCAGAGACCCAGTACTTC. Its translation: CASSLTGQAETQYF. The full variable domain, rest sourced from reference TRBV7-2 and TRBJ2-5, is GAGVSQSPSNKVTEKGKDVELRCDPISGHTALYWYRQSLGQGLEFLIYFQGNSAPDKSGLPSDRFSAERTGGSVSTLTIQRTQQEDSAVYLCASSLTGQAETQYFGPGTRLLVL.

This chain connects TRBV27 to TRBJ2-3; 7 bases are shared with TRBD2. Trimming cost V 3 bases and J 7 bases; bases outside gene matches: 4. Germline assignment: CDR1 MNHEY and CDR2 SMNVEV (reference sequence). The CDR3 covers 13 residues. This CDR3 reads CASSLTGGNTQYF. The CDR3 region has the DNA TGTGCCAGCAGTTTGACGGGGGGTAATACGCAGTATTTT.

J is TRBJ2-6 and V is TRBV19, with a possible D match to TRBD1 (5 bases). The CDR3 is made up of 18 amino acids. With 6 bases removed from V and 4 bases from J, the gap between germline ends came to 22 bases. The V gene's germline CDR1 is LNHDA and CDR2 SQIVND (reference sequence). CDR3: CASSRRAPLLEGANVLTF. CDR3 nucleotide sequence: TGTGCCAGTAGCCGCAGGGCCCCCTTGCTTGAGGGGGCCAACGTCCTGACTTTC.

The genes are TRBV2 and TRBJ1-4; 8 bases align to TRBD1. J gave up 8 bases and V 6 bases, and 17 bases lay outside the gene matches. This CDR3 comprises 17 residues. The germline CDR1 and CDR2 sequences are SNHLY and FYNNEI. This chain's CDR3 is CASSRTGGYGLLEKLFF. CDR3 DNA: TGTGCCAGCAGCCGTACAGGGGGGTACGGGCTCCTCGAAAAACTGTTTTTT. Based on the CDR3 plus reference TRBV2 and TRBJ1-4, the full variable domain is EPEVTQTPSHQVTQMGQEVILRCVPISNHLYFYWYRQILGQKVEFLVSFYNNEISEKSEIFDDQFSVERPDGSNFTLKIRSTKLEDSAMYFCASSRTGGYGLLEKLFFGSGTQLSVL.

The chain carries TRBV7-3 and TRBJ2-3; D perhaps matches TRBD2 (6 bases). The CDR3 length is 15 residues. Germline V gene data show CDR1 as SGHTA and CDR2 as FQGTGA. Trimming took 4 bases from V and 1 from J, leaving 12 bases between them. CDR3 sequence: CASSSSGLGTDTQYF. CDR3 coding DNA: TGTGCCAGCAGCTCCTCGGGACTCGGCACAGATACGCAGTATTTT.

The chain joins TRBV5-1 to TRBJ2-7; 7 bases map to TRBD1. Unmatched junction bases numbered 6, after V lost 4 bases and J lost 2 bases. The CDR3 runs 14 residues. The germline V gene encodes CDR1 SGHRS and CDR2 YFSETQ. CDR3 bases: TGCGCCAGCAGCGGGGACAGTCAGGCCTACGAGCAGTACTTC. Translation: CASSGDSQAYEQYF.

V and J are TRBV6-6 and TRBJ1-6; 7 nucleotides align to TRBD1. CDR1 is MNHNY, CDR2 SVGAGI, per germline (reference sequence). Germline trimming cut 7 bases from V and 9 bases from J; bases unmatched to any gene: 9. The CDR3 is 14 residues long. CDR3 loop: CASIYRQGGSPLHF. DNA of the CDR3: TGTGCCAGCATCTACCGACAGGGTGGTTCACCCCTCCACTTT.

In this sample, this clone turned up once. CDR3 in DNA: TGTGCCAGCAGCTTGGCGTCGGGAACCTCCTACGAGCAGTACTTC. It translates to CASSLASGTSYEQYF. This chain uses TRBV7-2 with TRBJ2-7, with D possibly matching TRBD2 (5 bases). V was trimmed by 3 bases and J by 0 bases, leaving 12 bases between them. The CDR3 runs 15 residues. Germline CDR1 reads SGHTA; CDR2 reads FQGNSA.

The V and J genes are TRBV20-1 and TRBJ2-5; TRBD2 is a possible D gene (6 bases). The CDR3 totals 11 residues. Trimming took 3 bases from V and 5 from J, leaving 7 bases between them. The germline V gene has CDR1 DFQATT and CDR2 SNEGSKA (reference sequence). The CDR3 here is CSASGGETQYF. The CDR3 bases are TGCAGTGCTAGTGGGGGGGAGACCCAGTACTTC.

The chain employs TRBV6-6 and TRBJ1-5, with D perhaps matching TRBD1 (6 bases). Trimming took off 6 bases at V and 4 bases at J, with 10 bases between the two ends. CDR1 is MNHNY and CDR2 is SVGAGI in the germline V gene (reference sequence). The CDR3 runs to 13 residues. The CDR3 region is CASSSGQNQPQHF. The CDR3 DNA reads as TGTGCCAGCAGCTCTGGACAGAATCAGCCCCAGCATTTT.

The rearrangement links TRBV28 to TRBJ1-2, with a possible D match to TRBD1 (6 bases). Germline-derived CDR1 and CDR2 are MDHEN and SYDVKM. The V gene lost 6 bases and the J gene lost 7 bases, with 27 bases spanning the gap. The CDR3 totals 17 residues. CDR3 coding DNA: TGTGCCAGCAGGCCCCCTCGGGGGGCGAATTCTGGAGGTGGCTACACCTTC. As protein: CASRPPRGANSGGGYTF.

The sample holds one count of this clone. The chain couples TRBV20-1 to TRBJ2-1, with no clear D. The germline V and J ends were trimmed by 5 bases and 2 bases, with 4 bases remaining between them. CDR1 is DFQATT, CDR2 SNEGSKA, per germline (reference sequence). The CDR3 has 11 amino acids. CDR3 amino acids: CSASAYNEQFF. Here the CDR3 DNA reads TGCAGTGCTTCTGCCTACAATGAGCAGTTCTTC.

The chain uses TRBV15 and TRBJ1-1; a weak D match, TRBD1 (5 bases). Germline V lookup: CDR1 LNHNV, CDR2 YYDKDF (reference sequence). The CDR3 is 14 residues long. Trimming removed 0 bases from V and 4 bases from J, with 9 bases in between. The CDR3 here is CATSRDRGTTEAFF. In nucleotides, the CDR3 is TGTGCCACCAGCAGAGACCGGGGGACCACTGAAGCTTTCTTT.